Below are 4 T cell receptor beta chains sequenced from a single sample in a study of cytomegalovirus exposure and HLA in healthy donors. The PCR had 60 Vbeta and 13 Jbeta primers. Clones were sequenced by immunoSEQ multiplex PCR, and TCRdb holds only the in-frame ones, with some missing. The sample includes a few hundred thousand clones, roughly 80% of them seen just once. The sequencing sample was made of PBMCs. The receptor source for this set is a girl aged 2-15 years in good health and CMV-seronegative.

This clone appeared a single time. CDR3 in DNA: TGTGCCAGCTTTCTGGTACAGGGGTTTGCAGATACGCAGTATTTT. Translated: CASFLVQGFADTQYF. The chain couples TRBV2 to TRBJ2-3; TRBD1 agrees at 7 bases. Trimming cost V 8 bases and J 4 bases; bases outside gene matches: 12. CDR1 is SNHLY, CDR2 FYNNEI, per germline. There are 15 residues in the CDR3.

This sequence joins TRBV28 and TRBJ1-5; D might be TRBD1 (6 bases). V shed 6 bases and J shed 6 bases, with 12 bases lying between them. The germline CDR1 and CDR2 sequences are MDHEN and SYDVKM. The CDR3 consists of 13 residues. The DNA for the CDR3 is TGTGCCAGCAGGACAGGTTTGGGTCAGCCCCAGCATTTT. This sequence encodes CASRTGLGQPQHF.

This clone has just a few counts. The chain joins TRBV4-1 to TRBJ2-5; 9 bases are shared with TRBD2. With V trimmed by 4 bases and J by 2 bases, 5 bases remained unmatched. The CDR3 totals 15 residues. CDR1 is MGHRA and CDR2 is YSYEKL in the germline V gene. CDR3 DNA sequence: TGCGCCAGCAGCCCTAGGGGACTAGCTCAAGAGACCCAGTACTTC. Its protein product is CASSPRGLAQETQYF.

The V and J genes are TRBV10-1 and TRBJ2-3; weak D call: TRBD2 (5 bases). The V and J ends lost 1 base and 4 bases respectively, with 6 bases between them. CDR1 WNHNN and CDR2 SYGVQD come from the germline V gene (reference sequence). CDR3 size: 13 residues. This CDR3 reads CASSELRADTQYF. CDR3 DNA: TGCGCCAGCAGTGAGTTGCGGGCAGATACGCAGTATTTT.